The present T cell receptor (beta chain) was sequenced within a study of molecular identifiers for immune sequencing clone quantification. Background on the study: The replicates split RNA from about 19,000 or 110,000 naive CD8 cells five ways and sequenced four.

For naive CD8 T cells, sorting used the CD8+CD4-CCR7+CD45RA+ phenotype. Findings and limits, study-wide: Spiked Jurkat TCR RNA equivalent to one cell reportedly surfaced among 900,000 to 1,000,000 naive cells.

The CDR3 contains 14 residues. The germline V gene has CDR1 LNHDA and CDR2 SQIVND (reference sequence). J lost 7 bases, V lost 5 bases, and 10 bases had no gene match. This clonotype was seen ten or more times. What it binds is unknown. TCRdb reprocessed the PCR reads with MiXCR, giving one entry per CDR3 protein. The sample lists approximately 60,000 distinct CDR3 sequences, roughly a fifth seen once, with about 1.5% in the top ten. The sequence derives from a human donor in good health. Some libraries in this study had Jurkat cell RNA spiked in. V and J are TRBV19 and TRBJ2-7, with TRBD1 matching 8 bases. The sample consisted of naive CD8+ T cells from blood, with Jurkat cell RNA spiked in. Noted subset: FACS-sorted CD8+CD4-CCR7+CD45RA+ naive T cells. CDR3 bases: TGTGCCAGTAGTCTTCAGGGGGCAAATTGGGAGCAGTACTTC. Encoded protein: CASSLQGANWEQYF.